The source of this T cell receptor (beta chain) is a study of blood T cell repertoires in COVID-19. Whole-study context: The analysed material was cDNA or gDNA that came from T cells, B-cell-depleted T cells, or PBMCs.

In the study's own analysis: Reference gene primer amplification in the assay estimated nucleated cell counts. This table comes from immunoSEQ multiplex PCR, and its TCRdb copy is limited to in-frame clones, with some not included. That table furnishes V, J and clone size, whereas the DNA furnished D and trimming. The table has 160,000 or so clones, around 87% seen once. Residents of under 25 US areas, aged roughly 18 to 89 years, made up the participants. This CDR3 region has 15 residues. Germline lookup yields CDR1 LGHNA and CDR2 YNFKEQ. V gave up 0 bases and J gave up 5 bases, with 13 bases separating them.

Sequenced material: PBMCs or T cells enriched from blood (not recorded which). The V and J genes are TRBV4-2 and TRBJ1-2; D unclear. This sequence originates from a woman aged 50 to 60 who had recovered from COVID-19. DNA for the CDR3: TGTGCCAGCAGCCAAGAATGGGAGAAGGGATATGGCTACACCTTC. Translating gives CASSQEWEKGYGYTF.